This T cell receptor beta chain was identified in a study of cytomegalovirus exposure and HLA in healthy donors. Background on the study: The roughly 120 validation repertoires, a later analysis reported, used the same platform as the approximately 650 first-cohort repertoires. Study results and caveats: One later analysis, an examination of the 120 validation repertoires, found that first-cohort TCR clusters tended to co-occur in them. Reportedly, cytomegalovirus status was diagnosed with high sensitivity and specificity.

This clone was recorded only once. Antigen specificity is unknown. Germline V lookup: CDR1 SQVTM, CDR2 ANQGSEA. Trimming took off 6 bases at V and 1 base at J, with 15 bases between the two ends. CDR3 length: 14 amino acids. The donors were in the approximately 120-subject validation cohort; that cohort was separate from the approximately 700-subject first cohort. Data came from immunoSEQ multiplex PCR; TCRdb stores just in-frame clones and leaves some out. Of 150,000 to 200,000 clones in the sample, approximately 96% were seen once. The sequenced sample was PBMCs. The chain joins TRBV29-1 to TRBJ1-1; D is perhaps TRBD1 (6 bases). This TCR came from a young woman in good health and CMV-seronegative. This CDR3 reads CSVYHRATNTEAFF. CDR3 nucleotides: TGCAGCGTGTATCACAGGGCTACGAACACTGAAGCTTTCTTT.